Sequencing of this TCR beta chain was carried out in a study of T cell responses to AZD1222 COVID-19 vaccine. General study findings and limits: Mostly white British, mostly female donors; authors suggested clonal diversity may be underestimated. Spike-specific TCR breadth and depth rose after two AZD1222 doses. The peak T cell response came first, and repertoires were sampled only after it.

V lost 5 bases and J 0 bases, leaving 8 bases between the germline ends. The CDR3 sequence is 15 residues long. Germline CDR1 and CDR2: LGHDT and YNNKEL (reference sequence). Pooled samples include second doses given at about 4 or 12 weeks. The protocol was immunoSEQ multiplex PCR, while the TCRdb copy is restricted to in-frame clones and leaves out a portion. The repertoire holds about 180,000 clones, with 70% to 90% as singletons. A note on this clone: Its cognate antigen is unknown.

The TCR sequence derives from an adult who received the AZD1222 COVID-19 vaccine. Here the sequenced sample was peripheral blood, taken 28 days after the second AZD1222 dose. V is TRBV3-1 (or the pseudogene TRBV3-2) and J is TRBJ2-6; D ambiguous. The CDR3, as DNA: TGTGCCAGCAGCTGGATCCCCTCTGGGGCCAACGTCCTGACTTTC. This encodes CASSWIPSGANVLTF.